This TCR beta chain was sequenced in a study of OX40 agonist ivuxolimab in advanced cancers. Broadly, across the study: Ivuxolimab was an agonistic, fully human IgG2 monoclonal antibody directed against OX40 (CD134), a costimulatory receptor. Peripheral TCRbeta sequencing was intended to test whether TCR sequence diversity was altered and clonal T-cell expansion was caused by ivuxolimab. Intravenous ivuxolimab was administered to patients every 2 weeks at six dose levels: 0.01, 0.1, 0.3, 1.5, 3 and 10 mg/kg. Of the 50 to 55 dose-escalation patients, hepatocellular carcinoma was present in about 20, melanoma in around 15, renal cell carcinoma in 9 and head and neck cancer in 9. Partial responses occurred in three dose-escalation patients, of whom one had hepatocellular carcinoma and two had cutaneous melanoma. The paper describes the monotherapy dose-escalation part (N ≈ 50 patients) of the phase I trial of ivuxolimab. Prior anti-PD-1, anti-PD-L1 or anti-CTLA-4 therapy was permitted, and approximately 41% of dose-escalation patients had received checkpoint inhibitors. The dose-escalation cohort was about 86% male with a mean age of approximately 60 years, ranging from roughly 20 to 85. Study-wide findings and limitations: Partial responders in the 0.1-3.0 mg/kg groups had among the lowest normalized peripheral clonal expansion, especially among CD8+ T cells. After ivuxolimab, CD8+ T cells had more expanded clones than CD4+ T cells on average. Antigen specificity was not determined for the clonally expanded peripheral T cells. At doses of 0.1 to 3.0 mg/kg, clonal expansion of both CD4+ and CD8+ T cells in blood was seen between baseline and week 6. Low levels of normalized T-cell clonal expansion were also seen in some nonresponding patients.

The trial excluded patients who had a history of autoimmune disease or who were on systemic immunosuppression. Peripheral blood for TCR sequencing was collected from all dose cohorts at baseline, on cycle 4 day 1, and on cycle 7 day 1. The samples were taken from a phase I, first-in-human, multicenter, open-label dose-escalation trial of ivuxolimab. Adults with locally advanced or metastatic head and neck squamous cell, hepatocellular, melanoma or renal cell carcinoma were enrolled in the trial. Before TCR sequencing, CD4+ and CD8+ T cells were separately sorted from peripheral blood. Details on this clone: What antigen it recognizes has not been identified. Base-call qualities are not available, and no considerably larger clone is one nucleotide away.

Genomic DNA was isolated from the sorted cells so that the TCRbeta CDR3 region could be sequenced. The immunoSEQ Assay was used for sequencing of TCRbeta CDR3 regions. TCRdb took this table from immuneACCESS and kept in-frame rearrangements with V and J called. Such tables lack part of the clones; where checked against another copy, unresolved V genes explain under half of the gap, and the rest is unexplained. This sample lists roughly 67,000 clones; about four fifths were detected once. The ten largest make up about 5.5% of the sample. From its cysteine to its phenylalanine, the CDR3 spans 17 amino acids. Only CDR3 DNA is held: 51 bases, read in frame from base 1. From the germline V gene, CDR1 is KGHSH and CDR2 is LQKENI. V ends up 4 bases short and J 6 bases short, with an unmatched junction base count of 10.

Recombination joined TRBV18 with TRBJ1-4; TRBD1 matches 11 bases in the middle. Sample: CD4+ or CD8+ T cells sorted from blood, taken in a trial of the OX40 agonist ivuxolimab. The clonotype was recovered from an adult with an advanced solid tumor such as melanoma, head and neck, liver or kidney cancer. CDR3 protein: CASSRHLPGQGDEKLFF. The DNA is TGTGCCAGCTCACGGCATTTACCGGGACAGGGGGATGAAAAACTGTTTTTT.